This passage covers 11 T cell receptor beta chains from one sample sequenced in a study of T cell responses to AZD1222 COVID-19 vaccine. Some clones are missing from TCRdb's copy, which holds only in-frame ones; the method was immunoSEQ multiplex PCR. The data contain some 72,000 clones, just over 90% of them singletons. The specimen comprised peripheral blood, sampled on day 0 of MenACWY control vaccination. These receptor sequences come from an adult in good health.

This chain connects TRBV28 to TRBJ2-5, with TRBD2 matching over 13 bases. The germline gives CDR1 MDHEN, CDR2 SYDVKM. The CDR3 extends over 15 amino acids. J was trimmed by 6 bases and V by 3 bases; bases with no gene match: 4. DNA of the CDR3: TGTGCCAGCAGTTTTGGGACTAGCGGGAAAAAGACCCAGTACTTC. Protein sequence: CASSFGTSGKKTQYF. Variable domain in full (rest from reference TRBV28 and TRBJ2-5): DVKVTQSSRYLVKRTGEKVFLECVQDMDHENMFWYRQDPGLGLRLIYFSYDVKMKEKGDIPEGYSVSREKKERFSLILESASTNQTSMYLCASSFGTSGKKTQYFGPGTRLLVL.

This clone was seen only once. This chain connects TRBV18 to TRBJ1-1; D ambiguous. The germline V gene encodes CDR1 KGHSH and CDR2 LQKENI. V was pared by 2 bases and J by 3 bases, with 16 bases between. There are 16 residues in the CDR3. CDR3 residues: CASSPFLGRIDTEAFF. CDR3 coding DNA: TGTGCCAGCTCACCATTTTTAGGACGTATAGACACTGAAGCTTTCTTT.

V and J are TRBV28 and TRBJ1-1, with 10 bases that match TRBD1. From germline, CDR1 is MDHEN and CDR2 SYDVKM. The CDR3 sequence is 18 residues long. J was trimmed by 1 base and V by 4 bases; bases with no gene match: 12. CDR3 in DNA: TGTGCCAGCAGTTCCTATCAATGGGACAGGGGACAGAACACTGAAGCTTTCTTT. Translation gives CASSSYQWDRGQNTEAFF.

CDR3 coding DNA: TGTGCCAGCAGTGAACCTGGGGTAATGGGCGAGCAGTACTTC. Its protein product is CASSEPGVMGEQYF. The rearrangement links TRBV25-1 to TRBJ2-7; D is undetermined. The ends were cut back, 2 bases at V and 6 bases at J, with 14 bases in the middle. The CDR3 loop spans 14 amino acids. Germline V gives CDR1 MGHDK, CDR2 SYGVNS.

The CDR3 region is CASSLERADEKLFF. For the CDR3, the DNA is TGCGCCAGCAGCTTGGAGAGGGCTGATGAAAAACTGTTTTTT. This sequence joins TRBV5-1 and TRBJ1-4; D uncertain. V was shortened by 0 bases and J by 6 bases, with 9 bases between the two germline ends. Germline CDR1 is SGHRS and CDR2 is YFSETQ. The CDR3 length is 14 residues.

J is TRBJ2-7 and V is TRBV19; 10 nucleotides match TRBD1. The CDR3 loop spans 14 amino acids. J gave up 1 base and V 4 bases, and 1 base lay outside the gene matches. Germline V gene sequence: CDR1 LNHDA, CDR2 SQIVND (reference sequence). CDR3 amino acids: CASSRTGGSYEQYF. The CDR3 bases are TGTGCCAGTAGTAGGACAGGGGGTTCCTACGAGCAGTACTTC.

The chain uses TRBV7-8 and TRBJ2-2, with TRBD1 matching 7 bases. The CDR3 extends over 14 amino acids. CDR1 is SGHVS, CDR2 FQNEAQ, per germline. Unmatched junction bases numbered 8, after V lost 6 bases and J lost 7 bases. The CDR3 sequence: CASRLQGSGGELFF. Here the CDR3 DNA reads TGTGCCAGCAGATTACAGGGGTCCGGCGGGGAGCTGTTTTTT. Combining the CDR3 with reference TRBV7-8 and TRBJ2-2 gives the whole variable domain GAGVSQSPRYKVAKRGQDVALRCDPISGHVSLFWYQQALGQGPEFLTYFQNEAQLDKSGLPSDRFFAERPEGSVSTLKIQRTQQEDSAVYLCASRLQGSGGELFFGEGSRLTVL.

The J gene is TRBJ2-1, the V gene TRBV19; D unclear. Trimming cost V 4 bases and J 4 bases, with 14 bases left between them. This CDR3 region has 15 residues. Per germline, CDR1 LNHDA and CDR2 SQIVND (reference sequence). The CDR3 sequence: CASSRPPPAYNEQFF. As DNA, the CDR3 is TGTGCCAGTAGTAGGCCCCCCCCAGCGTACAATGAGCAGTTCTTC.

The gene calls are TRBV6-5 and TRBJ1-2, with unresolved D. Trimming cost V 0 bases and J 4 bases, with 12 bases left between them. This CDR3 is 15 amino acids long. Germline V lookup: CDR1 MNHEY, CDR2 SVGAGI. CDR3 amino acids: CASSYSKTPSYGYTF. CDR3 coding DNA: TGTGCCAGCAGTTACTCGAAGACACCTTCCTATGGCTACACCTTC.

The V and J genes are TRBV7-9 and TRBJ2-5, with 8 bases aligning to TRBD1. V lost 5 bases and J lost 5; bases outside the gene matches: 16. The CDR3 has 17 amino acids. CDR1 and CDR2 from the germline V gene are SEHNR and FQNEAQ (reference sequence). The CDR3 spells CASSETGTGNPDETQYF. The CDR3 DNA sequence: TGTGCCAGCAGCGAGACCGGGACAGGAAACCCCGATGAGACCCAGTACTTC. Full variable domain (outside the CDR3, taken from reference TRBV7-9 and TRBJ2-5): DTGVSQNPRHKITKRGQNVTFRCDPISEHNRLYWYRQTLGQGPEFLTYFQNEAQLEKSRLLSDRFSAERPKGSFSTLEIQRTEQGDSAMYLCASSETGTGNPDETQYFGPGTRLLVL.

CDR3 sequence reads: CASSIQGTYEQYF. The DNA for the CDR3 is TGTGCCAGTAGTATTCAGGGTACCTACGAGCAGTACTTC. V and J are TRBV19 and TRBJ2-7, with D possibly TRBD1 on 5 matching bases. Looked up from germline, CDR1 is LNHDA and CDR2 is SQIVND (reference sequence). V shed 3 bases and J shed 2 bases, with 8 bases lying between them. The CDR3 extends over 13 amino acids.